This T cell receptor beta chain is from a study of HIV-infected patients and healthy controls (dated by TCRdb to between 2013 and 2015). Turning to this clonotype: Its antigen is unknown. Per-nucleotide qualities are absent, and no much larger clonotype sits a single base away.

Library construction relied on 5' RACE. Sequenced using an Illumina MiSeq. TCRdb's own reprocessing of the public reads used fastp at Q25 and MiXCR and kept productive beta chains. Every distinct CDR3 protein forms one entry, paired with its most common genes and DNA. Here the sample has about 67,000 distinct CDR3 sequences; 15% to 20% occur a single time. Less than 6% of the sample lies in the top ten. V drops 8 bases and J drops 9 bases, leaving 32 bases in between. The cysteine opens and the phenylalanine closes a CDR3 of 18 amino acids. CDR3 DNA is the only sequence kept; it has 54 bases, read in frame from the first base. CDR1 and CDR2 (MNHEY, SVGAGI) derive from the germline V gene.

Source material: CD4+ T cells from blood. This clonotype was obtained from a human donor in good health. The rearrangement combines TRBV6-5 with TRBJ2-1, with the D assignment possibly TRBD1 or TRBD2, given 5 matching bases for each. CDR3 loop: CASSFRCARAGSKCEQFF. The bases are TGTGCCAGCTCGTTTCGATGCGCGAGGGCAGGGAGTAAGTGTGAGCAGTTCTTC.